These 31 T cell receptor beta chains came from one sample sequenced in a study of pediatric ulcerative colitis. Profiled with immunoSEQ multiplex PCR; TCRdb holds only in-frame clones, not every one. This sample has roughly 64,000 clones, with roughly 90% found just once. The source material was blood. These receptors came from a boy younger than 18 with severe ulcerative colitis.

This chain's CDR3 is CASSLRADRGYTF. The CDR3 bases are TGTGCCAGCAGTCTACGGGCCGATCGGGGCTACACCTTC. The chain uses TRBV28 and TRBJ1-2; D is unresolved. This CDR3 is 13 amino acids long. V was trimmed by 5 bases and J by 8 bases, leaving 15 bases between them. The V gene's germline CDR1 is MDHEN and CDR2 SYDVKM.

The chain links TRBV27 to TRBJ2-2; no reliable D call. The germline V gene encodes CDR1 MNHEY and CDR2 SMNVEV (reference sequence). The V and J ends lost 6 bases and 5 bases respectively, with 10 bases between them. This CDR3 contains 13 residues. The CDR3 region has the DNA TGTGCCAGCAGCTCGTACCAGACCGGGGAGCTGTTTTTT. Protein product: CASSSYQTGELFF.

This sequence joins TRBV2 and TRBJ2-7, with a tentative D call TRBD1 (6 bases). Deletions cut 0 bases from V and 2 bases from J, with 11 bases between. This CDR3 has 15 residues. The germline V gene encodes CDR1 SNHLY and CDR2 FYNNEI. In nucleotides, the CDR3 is TGTGCCAGCAGTGAAGCACAGGGCAGGACCTACGAGCAGTACTTC. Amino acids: CASSEAQGRTYEQYF.

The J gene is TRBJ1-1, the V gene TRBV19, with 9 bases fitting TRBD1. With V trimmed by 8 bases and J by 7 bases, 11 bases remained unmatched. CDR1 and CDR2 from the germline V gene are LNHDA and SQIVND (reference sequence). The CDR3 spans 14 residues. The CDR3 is CASGTGGGVSEAFF. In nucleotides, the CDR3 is TGTGCCAGTGGCACAGGGGGCGGGGTAAGTGAAGCTTTCTTT.

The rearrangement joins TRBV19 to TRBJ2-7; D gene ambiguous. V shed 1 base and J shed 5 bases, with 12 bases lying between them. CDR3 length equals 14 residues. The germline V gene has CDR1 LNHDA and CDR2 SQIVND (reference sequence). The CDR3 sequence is CASSIAHSHNEQYF. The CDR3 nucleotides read TGTGCCAGTAGTATAGCCCACTCTCATAACGAGCAGTACTTC.

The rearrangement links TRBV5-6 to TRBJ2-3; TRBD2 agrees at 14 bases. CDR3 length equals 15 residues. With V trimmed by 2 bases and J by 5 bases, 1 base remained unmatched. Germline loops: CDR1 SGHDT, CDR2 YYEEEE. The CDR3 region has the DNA TGTGCCAGCAGCTTAGGGACTAGCGGGGGAGATACGCAGTATTTT. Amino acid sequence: CASSLGTSGGDTQYF.

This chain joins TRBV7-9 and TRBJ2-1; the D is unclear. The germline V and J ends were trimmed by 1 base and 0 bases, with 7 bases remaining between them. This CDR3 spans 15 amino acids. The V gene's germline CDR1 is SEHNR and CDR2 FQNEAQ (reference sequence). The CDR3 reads CASSLVASSYNEQFF. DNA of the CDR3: TGTGCCAGCAGCTTAGTTGCGAGCTCCTACAATGAGCAGTTCTTC. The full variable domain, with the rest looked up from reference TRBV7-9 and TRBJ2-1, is DTGVSQNPRHKITKRGQNVTFRCDPISEHNRLYWYRQTLGQGPEFLTYFQNEAQLEKSRLLSDRFSAERPKGSFSTLEIQRTEQGDSAMYLCASSLVASSYNEQFFGPGTRLTVL.

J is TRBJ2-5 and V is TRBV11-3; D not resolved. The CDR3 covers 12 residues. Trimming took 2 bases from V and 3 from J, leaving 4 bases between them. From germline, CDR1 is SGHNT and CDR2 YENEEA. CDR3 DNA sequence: TGTGCCAGCAGCTTACCTGAAGAGACCCAGTACTTC. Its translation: CASSLPEETQYF. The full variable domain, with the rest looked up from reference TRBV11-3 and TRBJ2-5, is EAGVVQSPRYKIIEKKQPVAFWCNPISGHNTLYWYLQNLGQGPELLIRYENEEAVDDSQLPKDRFSAERLKGVDSTLKIQPAELGDSAVYLCASSLPEETQYFGPGTRLLVL.

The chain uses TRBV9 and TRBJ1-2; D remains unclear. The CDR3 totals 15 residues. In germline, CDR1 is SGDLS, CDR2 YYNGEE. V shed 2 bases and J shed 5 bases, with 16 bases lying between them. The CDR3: CASSVGRQTTYGYTF. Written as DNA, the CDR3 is TGTGCCAGCAGCGTGGGGAGGCAGACTACTTATGGCTACACCTTC.

The CDR3: CASSLSVLYGYTF. The CDR3 nucleotides read TGTGCCAGCAGCTTATCGGTCCTCTATGGCTACACCTTC. The chain links TRBV7-9 to TRBJ1-2; no clear D gene. Germline V gene sequence: CDR1 SEHNR, CDR2 FQNEAQ (reference sequence). The CDR3 spans 13 residues. Trimming left V 2 bases short and J 4 bases short, with 8 bases between.

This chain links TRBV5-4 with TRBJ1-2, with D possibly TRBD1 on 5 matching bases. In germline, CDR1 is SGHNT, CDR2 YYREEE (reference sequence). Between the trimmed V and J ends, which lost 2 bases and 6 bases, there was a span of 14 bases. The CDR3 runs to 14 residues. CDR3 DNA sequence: TGTGCCAGCAGCTTTGTCCAGGGCTTAGATGGCTACACCTTC. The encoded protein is CASSFVQGLDGYTF. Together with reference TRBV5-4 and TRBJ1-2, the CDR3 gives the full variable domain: ETGVTQSPTHLIKTRGQQVTLRCSSQSGHNTVSWYQQALGQGPQFIFQYYREEENGRGNFPPRFSGLQFPNYSSELNVNALELDDSALYLCASSFVQGLDGYTFGSGTRLTVV.

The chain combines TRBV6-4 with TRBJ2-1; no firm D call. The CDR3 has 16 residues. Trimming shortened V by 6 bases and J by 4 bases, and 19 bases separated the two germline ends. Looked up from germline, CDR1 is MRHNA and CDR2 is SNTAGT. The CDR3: CASSPVGSWLYNEQFF. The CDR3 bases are TGTGCCAGCAGCCCCGTTGGCTCCTGGCTATACAATGAGCAGTTCTTC.

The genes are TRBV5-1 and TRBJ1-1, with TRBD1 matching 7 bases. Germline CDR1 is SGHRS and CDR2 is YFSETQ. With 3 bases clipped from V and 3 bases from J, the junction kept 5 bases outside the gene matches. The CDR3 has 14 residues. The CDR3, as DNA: TGCGCCAGCAGCTCTCAGGGGGGTCACACTGAAGCTTTCTTT. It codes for CASSSQGGHTEAFF.

Here the CDR3 reads CSVAGTGDGDEQFF. CDR3 nucleotide sequence: TGCAGCGTCGCCGGGACAGGGGACGGCGATGAGCAGTTCTTC. The genes are TRBV29-1 and TRBJ2-1, with 10 bases identical to TRBD1. The CDR3 covers 14 residues. V was clipped by 6 bases and J by 8 bases; unmatched bases: 10. Looked up from germline, CDR1 is SQVTM and CDR2 is ANQGSEA.

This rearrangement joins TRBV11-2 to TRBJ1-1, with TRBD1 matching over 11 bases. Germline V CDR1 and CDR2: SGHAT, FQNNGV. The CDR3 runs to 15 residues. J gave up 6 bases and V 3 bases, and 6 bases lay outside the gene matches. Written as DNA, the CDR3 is TGTGCCAGCAGCTTTGGACAGGGGGCGGAGGCTGAAGCTTTCTTT. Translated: CASSFGQGAEAEAFF.

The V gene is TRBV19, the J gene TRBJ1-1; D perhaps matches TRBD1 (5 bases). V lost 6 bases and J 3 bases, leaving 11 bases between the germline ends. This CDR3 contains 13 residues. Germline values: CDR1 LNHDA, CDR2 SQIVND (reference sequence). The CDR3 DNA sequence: TGTGCCAGTAGCACATGGGGGGACACTGAAGCTTTCTTT. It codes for CASSTWGDTEAFF.

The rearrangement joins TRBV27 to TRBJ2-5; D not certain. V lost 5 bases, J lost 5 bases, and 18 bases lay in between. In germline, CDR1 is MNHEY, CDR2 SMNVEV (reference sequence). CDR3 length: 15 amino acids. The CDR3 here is CASSRLEPAVETQYF. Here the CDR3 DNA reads TGTGCCAGCAGTCGCCTAGAGCCCGCCGTGGAGACCCAGTACTTC.

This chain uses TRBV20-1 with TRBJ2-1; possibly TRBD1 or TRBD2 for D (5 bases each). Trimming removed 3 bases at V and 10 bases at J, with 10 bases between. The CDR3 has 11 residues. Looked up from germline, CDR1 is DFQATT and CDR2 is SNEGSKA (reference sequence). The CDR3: CSASRGGEQFF. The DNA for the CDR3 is TGCAGTGCTAGTAGGGGCGGGGAGCAGTTCTTC.

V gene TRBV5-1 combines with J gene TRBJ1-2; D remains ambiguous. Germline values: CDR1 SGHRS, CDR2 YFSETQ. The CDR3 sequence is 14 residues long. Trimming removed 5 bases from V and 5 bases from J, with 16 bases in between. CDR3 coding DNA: TGCGCCAGCAGACTCAGCGGCGAGTTTTATGGCTACACCTTC. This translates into CASRLSGEFYGYTF.

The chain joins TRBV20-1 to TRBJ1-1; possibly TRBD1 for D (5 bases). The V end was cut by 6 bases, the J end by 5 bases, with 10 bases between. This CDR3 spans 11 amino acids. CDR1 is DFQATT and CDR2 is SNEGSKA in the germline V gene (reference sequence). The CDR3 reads CSASRQTEAFF. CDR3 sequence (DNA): TGCAGTGCGAGCCGACAGACTGAAGCTTTCTTT.

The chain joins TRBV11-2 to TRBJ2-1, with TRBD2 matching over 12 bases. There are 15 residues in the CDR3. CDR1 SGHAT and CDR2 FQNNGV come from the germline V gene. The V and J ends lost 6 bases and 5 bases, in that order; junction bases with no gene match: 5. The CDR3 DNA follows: TGTGCCAGCAGACCGACTAGCGGGGGAGACAATGAGCAGTTCTTC. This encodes CASRPTSGGDNEQFF. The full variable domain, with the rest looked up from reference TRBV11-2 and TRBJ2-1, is EAGVAQSPRYKIIEKRQSVAFWCNPISGHATLYWYQQILGQGPKLLIQFQNNGVVDDSQLPKDRFSAERLKGVDSTLKIQPAKLEDSAVYLCASRPTSGGDNEQFFGPGTRLTVL.

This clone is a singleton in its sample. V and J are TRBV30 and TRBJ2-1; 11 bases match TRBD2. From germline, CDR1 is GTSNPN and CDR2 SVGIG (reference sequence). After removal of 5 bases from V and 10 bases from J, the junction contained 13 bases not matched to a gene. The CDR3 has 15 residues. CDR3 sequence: CAWDRGLAGGSEQFF. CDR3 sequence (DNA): TGTGCCTGGGATAGGGGTCTAGCGGGAGGCTCGGAGCAGTTCTTC.

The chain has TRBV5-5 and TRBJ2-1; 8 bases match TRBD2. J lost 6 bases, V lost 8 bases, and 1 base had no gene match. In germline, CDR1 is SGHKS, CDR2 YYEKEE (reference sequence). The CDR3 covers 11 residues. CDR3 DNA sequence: TGTGCCAGTACTAGCGGCAATGAGCAGTTCTTC. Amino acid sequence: CASTSGNEQFF.

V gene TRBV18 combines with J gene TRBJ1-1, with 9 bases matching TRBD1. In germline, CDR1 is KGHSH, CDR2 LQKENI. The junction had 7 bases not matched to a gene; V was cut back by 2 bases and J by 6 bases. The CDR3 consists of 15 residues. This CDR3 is CASSPAPGQGAEAFF. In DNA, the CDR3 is TGTGCCAGCTCACCAGCCCCGGGACAGGGAGCTGAAGCTTTCTTT.

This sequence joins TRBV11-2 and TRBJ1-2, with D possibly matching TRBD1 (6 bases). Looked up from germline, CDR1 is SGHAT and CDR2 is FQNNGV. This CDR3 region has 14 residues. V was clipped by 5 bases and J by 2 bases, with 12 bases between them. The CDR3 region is CASSQQTGNYGYTF. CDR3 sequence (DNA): TGTGCCAGCAGCCAACAGACAGGCAACTATGGCTACACCTTC. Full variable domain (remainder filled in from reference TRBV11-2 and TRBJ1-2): EAGVAQSPRYKIIEKRQSVAFWCNPISGHATLYWYQQILGQGPKLLIQFQNNGVVDDSQLPKDRFSAERLKGVDSTLKIQPAKLEDSAVYLCASSQQTGNYGYTFGSGTRLTVV.

CDR3 sequence (DNA): TGTGCCAGCAGCTCCCGACGCTACGAAGCGAGAGAAGGGTACGAGCAGTACTTC. It encodes CASSSRRYEAREGYEQYF. The chain recombines TRBV13 with TRBJ2-7, with D hard to call. There are 18 residues in the CDR3. The V gene's germline CDR1 is PRHDT and CDR2 FYEKMQ (reference sequence). V gave up 4 bases and J gave up 4 bases, with 26 bases separating them.

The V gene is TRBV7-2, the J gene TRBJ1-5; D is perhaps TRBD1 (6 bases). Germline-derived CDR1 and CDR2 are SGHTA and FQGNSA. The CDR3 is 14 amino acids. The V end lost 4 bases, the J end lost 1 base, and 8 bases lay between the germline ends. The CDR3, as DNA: TGTGCCAGCAGCTCCCAGGGGAGCAATCAGCCCCAGCATTTT. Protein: CASSSQGSNQPQHF.

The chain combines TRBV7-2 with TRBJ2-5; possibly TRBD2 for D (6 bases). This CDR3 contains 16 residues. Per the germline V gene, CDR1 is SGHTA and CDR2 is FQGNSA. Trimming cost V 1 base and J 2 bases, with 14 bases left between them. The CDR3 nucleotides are TGTGCCAGCAGCTTAGGGTCAGGGCGGGGACAAGAGACCCAGTACTTC. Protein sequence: CASSLGSGRGQETQYF.

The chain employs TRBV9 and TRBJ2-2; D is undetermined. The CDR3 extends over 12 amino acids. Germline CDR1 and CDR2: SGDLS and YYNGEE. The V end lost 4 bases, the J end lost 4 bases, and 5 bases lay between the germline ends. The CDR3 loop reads CASSPRTGELFF. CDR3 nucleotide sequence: TGTGCCAGCAGCCCCCGCACCGGGGAGCTGTTTTTT.

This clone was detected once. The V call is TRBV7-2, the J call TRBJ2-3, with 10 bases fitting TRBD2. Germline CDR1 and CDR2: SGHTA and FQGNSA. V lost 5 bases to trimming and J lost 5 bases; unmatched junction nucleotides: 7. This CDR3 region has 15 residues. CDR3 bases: TGTGCCAGCAGCCCTCTAGCGGGAGCTGGAGATACGCAGTATTTT. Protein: CASSPLAGAGDTQYF.

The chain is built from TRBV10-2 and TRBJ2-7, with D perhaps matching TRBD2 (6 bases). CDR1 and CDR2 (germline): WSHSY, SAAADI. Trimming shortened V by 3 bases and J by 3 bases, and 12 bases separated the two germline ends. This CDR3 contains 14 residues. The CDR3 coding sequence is TGCGCCAGCAGTGACCACGAGACTAGCTACGAGCAGTACTTC. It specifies CASSDHETSYEQYF.